This T cell receptor (beta chain) was found in a study of OX40 agonist ivuxolimab in advanced cancers. For the wider study: Ivuxolimab was a fully human IgG2 agonistic monoclonal antibody targeting the costimulatory receptor OX40 (CD134). Intravenous ivuxolimab was administered to patients every 2 weeks at six dose levels: 0.01, 0.1, 0.3, 1.5, 3 and 10 mg/kg. Prior anti-PD-1, anti-PD-L1 or anti-CTLA-4 therapy was permitted, and approximately 40% of dose-escalation patients had received checkpoint inhibitors. In the dose-escalation cohort, 82.7% of patients were male, and the mean age was around 60 years, with a range of 23 to 79. Partial responses occurred in three dose-escalation patients, of whom one had hepatocellular carcinoma and two had cutaneous melanoma. The monotherapy dose-escalation portion (N ≈ 50 patients) of the phase I ivuxolimab trial is reported in the paper. Of the approximately 50 dose-escalation patients, hepatocellular carcinoma was present in roughly 19, melanoma in around 15, renal cell carcinoma in 9 and head and neck cancer in 9. Peripheral TCRbeta sequencing aimed to test whether ivuxolimab altered TCR sequence diversity and caused clonal T-cell expansion. Overall results and qualifications from the work: Low levels of normalized T-cell clonal expansion were also seen in some nonresponding patients. On average, CD8+ T cells showed more expanded clones than CD4+ T cells after ivuxolimab. At doses of 0.1 to 3.0 mg/kg, clonal expansion of both CD4+ and CD8+ blood T cells was observed from baseline to week 6. Antigen specificity was not determined for the clonally expanded peripheral T cells. In partial responders in the 0.1-3.0 mg/kg groups, normalized peripheral clonal expansion was found to be among the lowest, especially among CD8+ T cells.

As regards this clone: Its antigen target is currently unknown. One base away there is no much larger clone; base qualities are not given.

Patients with a history of autoimmune disease or receiving systemic immunosuppression were excluded from the trial. In every dose cohort, peripheral blood was drawn for TCR sequencing at baseline, cycle 4 day 1, and cycle 7 day 1. Samples were obtained from an open-label, multicenter, first-in-human phase I dose-escalation trial of ivuxolimab. Adults with locally advanced or metastatic head and neck squamous cell, hepatocellular, melanoma or renal cell carcinoma were enrolled in the trial. Before TCR sequencing, CD4+ and CD8+ T cells were separately sorted from peripheral blood. The CDR3 starts with the cysteine, ends with the phenylalanine, and has 13 residues. Of the read, only the CDR3 DNA is kept; its 39 bases are in frame from base 1. The germline V gene (reference sequence) supplies CDR1 SGHNT and CDR2 YYREEE. Trimming removed 3 bases from V and 8 bases from J, leaving 12 bases between the germline ends.

To sequence the TCRbeta CDR3 region, genomic DNA was isolated from the sorted cells. The immunoSEQ Assay was used for sequencing of TCRbeta CDR3 regions. In TCRdb, the immuneACCESS table is reduced to in-frame sequences with V and J assigned. These tables do not hold every clone; where another copy was compared, an unresolved V gene accounts for under half, and the others remain unexplained. The sample contains some 64,000 clones, over 80% of them found a single time. Clones ranked in the top ten supply 2.8% of the sample. The receptor comes from an adult with an advanced solid tumor such as melanoma, head and neck, liver or kidney cancer. This specimen consisted of CD4+ or CD8+ T cells sorted from blood, obtained in a trial of the OX40 agonist ivuxolimab. Recombination linked TRBV5-4 to TRBJ2-1, and perhaps TRBD1 as D gene, on 5 matching bases. The nucleotide sequence is given as TGTGCCAGCAGCTCACCCGACAGACATGAGCAGTTCTTC. It specifies CASSSPDRHEQFF.